A single sample is the source of the 2 T cell receptor beta chains below, sequenced in a study of T cell repertoires in cytomegalovirus infection. No antigen has been assigned to these receptors. TCRdb independently ran MiXCR on the reads; one entry per CDR3 protein. The data contain approximately 500,000 distinct CDR3 sequences, roughly a third of them singletons. The sequences come from cultured PBMCs, collected from culture after CMV antigen stimulation. The receptors were gathered from a human donor in good health (CMV status not recorded). Some clones in this sample may be carry-over from other donors' samples.

This clonotype was seen a few times. The chain links TRBV6-1 to TRBJ1-1; no clear D. Germline assignment: CDR1 MNHNS and CDR2 SASEGT. With 6 bases removed from V and 4 bases from J, the gap between germline ends came to 12 bases. The CDR3 runs to 13 residues. As DNA, the CDR3 is TGTGCCAGCAGCCGGGATGGCGGCACTGAAGCTTTCTTT. It specifies CASSRDGGTEAFF.

This clonotype was counted ten times or more. The chain uses TRBV7-2 and TRBJ2-5, with 7 positions matching TRBD1. Germline V CDR1 and CDR2: SGHTA, FQGNSA. Trimming cost V 5 bases and J 10 bases; bases outside gene matches: 16. The CDR3 totals 15 residues. The CDR3, as DNA: TGTGCCAGCAGCATCGCACGGGGACGACAGGGAGACCAGTACTTC. This codes for CASSIARGRQGDQYF.